These 16 T cell receptor beta chains share one sample of origin, sequenced in a study of CD8+ T cells in alopecia areata. Once RNA had been extracted, it was reverse transcribed into cDNA to act as the sequencing template. Some clones are missing from TCRdb's copy, which holds only in-frame ones; the method was immunoSEQ multiplex PCR. The sample lists 130,000 or so clones, around 49% occurring once. Material: CD8+ T cells sorted from blood, obtained at week 0. Source of these receptors: a human donor with alopecia areata.

This clone was observed a handful of times. The V gene is TRBV7-3, the J gene TRBJ2-7; 9 positions match TRBD2. V was pared by 0 bases and J by 3 bases, with 6 bases of the junction left unmatched. The CDR3 consists of 16 residues. CDR1 and CDR2 from the germline V gene are SGHTA and FQGTGA. The CDR3 spells CASSLTGPSGNYEQYF. In DNA form, the CDR3 reads TGTGCCAGCAGCTTAACGGGGCCTAGCGGGAACTACGAGCAGTACTTC.

The J gene is TRBJ2-1, the V gene TRBV5-1, with D perhaps assigned TRBD1 or TRBD2 (5 bases each). Per the germline V gene, CDR1 is SGHRS and CDR2 is YFSETQ. The V end lost 4 bases, the J end lost 10 bases, and 24 bases lay between the germline ends. This CDR3 contains 16 residues. This chain's CDR3 is CASSPSGPGRPREQFF. The CDR3 nucleotides are TGCGCCAGCAGCCCCTCGGGGCCAGGTCGGCCCCGGGAGCAGTTCTTC.

Notes on this clone: At one boundary the junction diverges from the germline segment, which might be a read error. The chain employs TRBV5-6 and TRBJ1-1; D might be TRBD1 (5 bases). CDR1 is SGHDT and CDR2 is YYEEEE in the germline V gene. The CDR3 runs 13 residues. Here the CDR3 reads CASNLGGNTEAFF. The CDR3, as DNA: TGTGCCAGCAACTTGGGGGGGAACACTGAAGCTTTCTTT.

The chain uses TRBV7-8 and TRBJ2-1; tentative D call: TRBD1 (5 bases). Looked up from germline, CDR1 is SGHVS and CDR2 is FQNEAQ. The CDR3 loop spans 12 amino acids. The ends were cut back, 1 base at V and 9 bases at J, with 7 bases in the middle. The CDR3 sequence: CASSLGGLEQFF. The CDR3 coding sequence is TGTGCCAGCAGCTTAGGGGGCCTTGAGCAGTTCTTC.

J is TRBJ2-7 and V is TRBV27; TRBD2 is a possible D gene (6 bases). The CDR3 extends over 16 amino acids. V lost 2 bases, J lost 6 bases, and 20 bases lay in between. Per the germline V gene, CDR1 is MNHEY and CDR2 is SMNVEV (reference sequence). The CDR3 bases are TGTGCCAGCAGTTTAATAAGGCCTAGCGACCTCTCCGAGCAGTACTTC. This encodes CASSLIRPSDLSEQYF.

The V gene is TRBV15, the J gene TRBJ2-7; 8 bases line up with TRBD1. The CDR3 loop spans 15 amino acids. V dropped 0 bases and J dropped 5; count of bases not matched to a gene: 6. Germline V gene lookup returns CDR1 LNHNV and CDR2 YYDKDF (reference sequence). The CDR3 DNA sequence: TGTGCCACCAGCAGAGACCCGACAGGGGCCGACGAGCAGTACTTC. Protein: CATSRDPTGADEQYF. Full variable domain (remainder filled in from reference TRBV15 and TRBJ2-7): DAMVIQNPRYQVTQFGKPVTLSCSQTLNHNVMYWYQQKSSQAPKLLFHYYDKDFNNEADTPDNFQSRRPNTSFCFLDIRSPGLGDTAMYLCATSRDPTGADEQYFGPGTRLTVT.

This clone was recorded a few times. The V gene is TRBV6-5, the J gene TRBJ2-3; D unresolved. The germline gives CDR1 MNHEY, CDR2 SVGAGI. The germline V and J ends were trimmed by 8 bases and 6 bases, with 15 bases remaining between them. The CDR3 consists of 13 residues. The chain's CDR3 is CASSQDRLDTQYF. For the CDR3, the DNA is TGTGCCAGCTCTCAAGACCGGCTGGATACGCAGTATTTT.

This clone was counted between two and nine times. This chain uses TRBV30 with TRBJ2-3; D gene unclear. The CDR3 covers 12 residues. The V end lost 1 base, the J end lost 4 bases, and 6 bases lay between the germline ends. Germline V CDR1 and CDR2: GTSNPN, SVGIG (reference sequence). CDR3 sequence: CAWSAPPDTQYF. The CDR3 DNA follows: TGTGCCTGGAGTGCACCCCCAGATACGCAGTATTTT.

This chain links TRBV13 with TRBJ2-5; D might be TRBD2 (6 bases). The germline gives CDR1 PRHDT, CDR2 FYEKMQ (reference sequence). This CDR3 region has 15 residues. The V gene lost 1 base and the J gene lost 2 bases, with 11 bases spanning the gap. Here the CDR3 reads CASSLDGGGQETQYF. The CDR3 DNA reads as TGTGCCAGCAGCTTAGACGGGGGAGGACAAGAGACCCAGTACTTC.

This chain joins TRBV30 and TRBJ1-1, with D maybe TRBD1 (6 bases). CDR3 length: 12 amino acids. V gave up 2 bases and J gave up 7 bases, with 11 bases separating them. Germline V gene lookup returns CDR1 GTSNPN and CDR2 SVGIG (reference sequence). As DNA, the CDR3 is TGTGCCTGGAGTTCAGGGGCGAATGAAGCTTTCTTT. This encodes CAWSSGANEAFF.

V usage is TRBV13 and J usage is TRBJ2-5; a possible D gene is TRBD1 (6 bases). The DNA end favors TRBJ2-7, so the J call may be wrong. CDR1 PRHDT and CDR2 FYEKMQ come from the germline V gene (reference sequence). This CDR3 is built from 12 residues. This CDR3 reads CASSPTGNEQYF. The CDR3 DNA reads TGTGCCAGCAGCCCAACAGGGAACGAGCAGTACTTC.

This chain connects TRBV6-1 to TRBJ2-7; 8 nucleotides align to TRBD1. Germline values: CDR1 MNHNS, CDR2 SASEGT. The J segment lost 3 bases and the V segment lost 5 bases, leaving 3 bases of the junction unmatched. The CDR3 covers 13 residues. The CDR3 sequence is CASSHDRGYEQYF. CDR3 bases: TGTGCCAGCAGTCATGACAGGGGCTACGAGCAGTACTTC.

This sequence joins TRBV27 and TRBJ1-6; no clear D. The CDR3 covers 16 residues. Germline CDR1 is MNHEY and CDR2 is SMNVEV (reference sequence). V gave up 6 bases and J gave up 0 bases, with 12 bases separating them. The DNA of the CDR3 is TGTGCCAGCAGCGAAACAGCGAGCTCCTATAATTCACCCCTCCACTTT. Protein product: CASSETASSYNSPLHF.

This chain links TRBV30 with TRBJ1-5; D is possibly TRBD1 (6 bases). Trimming removed 0 bases from V and 6 bases from J, with 15 bases in between. The CDR3 covers 15 residues. Per germline, CDR1 GTSNPN and CDR2 SVGIG (reference sequence). The CDR3 reads CAWSVGGGGGQPQHF. In DNA form, the CDR3 reads TGTGCCTGGAGTGTTGGGGGCGGAGGAGGTCAGCCCCAGCATTTT.

The genes are TRBV29-1 and TRBJ2-7; TRBD1 aligns across 8 bases. CDR1 is SQVTM, CDR2 ANQGSEA, per germline. Unmatched junction bases numbered 7, after V lost 6 bases and J lost 3 bases. The length of the CDR3 is 13 residues. CDR3 DNA sequence: TGCAGCGTCCTGGACAGGGTGAGCTACGAGCAGTACTTC. As protein: CSVLDRVSYEQYF.

This clone was seen only once. The rearrangement links TRBV9 to TRBJ1-6; 7 nucleotides align to TRBD1. CDR3 size: 14 residues. Germline loops: CDR1 SGDLS, CDR2 YYNGEE. With V trimmed by 3 bases and J by 4 bases, 1 base remained unmatched. The CDR3 spells CASSETGYNSPLHF. The CDR3 DNA is TGTGCCAGCAGCGAGACAGGGTATAATTCACCCCTCCACTTT.